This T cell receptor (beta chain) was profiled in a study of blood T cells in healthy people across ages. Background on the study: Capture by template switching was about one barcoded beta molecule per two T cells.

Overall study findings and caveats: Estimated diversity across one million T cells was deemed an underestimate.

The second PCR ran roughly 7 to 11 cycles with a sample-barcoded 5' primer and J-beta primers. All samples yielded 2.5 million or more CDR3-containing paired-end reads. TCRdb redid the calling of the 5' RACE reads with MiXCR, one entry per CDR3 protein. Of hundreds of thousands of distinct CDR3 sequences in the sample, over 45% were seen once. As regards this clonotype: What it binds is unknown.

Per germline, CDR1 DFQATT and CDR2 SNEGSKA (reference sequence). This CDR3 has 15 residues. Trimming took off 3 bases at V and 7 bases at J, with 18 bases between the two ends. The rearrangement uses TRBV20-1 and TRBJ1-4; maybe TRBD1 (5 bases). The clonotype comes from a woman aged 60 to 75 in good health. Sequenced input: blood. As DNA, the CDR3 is TGCAGTGCTAGGGATTCAGGGCGTCTGATTGAAAAACTGTTTTTT. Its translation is CSARDSGRLIEKLFF.